This T cell receptor (beta chain) was recovered during a study of cytomegalovirus exposure and HLA in healthy donors. About the research overall: Earlier sequencing of about 179 million T cells yielded under 120 million unique TCR beta sequences. Findings and limits, study-wide: Specificity of a few CMV-associated chains for CMV antigens was verified in vitro. For most TCR sequences rarity was the rule, although some public TCRs occurred in many donors.

A note on this clone: Its antigen is still unknown.

PCR involved 60 Vbeta and 13 Jbeta primers. TCRdb keeps only in-frame clones here, not all; method: immunoSEQ multiplex PCR. The data contain under 250,000 clones, about 86% of them singletons. Per germline, CDR1 SEHNR and CDR2 FQNEAQ (reference sequence). Trimming cost V 5 bases and J 5 bases, with 5 bases left between them. This CDR3 region has 11 residues. The specimen sequenced was PBMCs. This receptor was identified in a woman aged 60-70 years in good health and CMV-seropositive. This chain joins TRBV7-9 and TRBJ2-3, with unresolved D. The DNA for the CDR3 is TGTGCCAGCAGCCCCTTAGATACGCAGTATTTT. It specifies CASSPLDTQYF.